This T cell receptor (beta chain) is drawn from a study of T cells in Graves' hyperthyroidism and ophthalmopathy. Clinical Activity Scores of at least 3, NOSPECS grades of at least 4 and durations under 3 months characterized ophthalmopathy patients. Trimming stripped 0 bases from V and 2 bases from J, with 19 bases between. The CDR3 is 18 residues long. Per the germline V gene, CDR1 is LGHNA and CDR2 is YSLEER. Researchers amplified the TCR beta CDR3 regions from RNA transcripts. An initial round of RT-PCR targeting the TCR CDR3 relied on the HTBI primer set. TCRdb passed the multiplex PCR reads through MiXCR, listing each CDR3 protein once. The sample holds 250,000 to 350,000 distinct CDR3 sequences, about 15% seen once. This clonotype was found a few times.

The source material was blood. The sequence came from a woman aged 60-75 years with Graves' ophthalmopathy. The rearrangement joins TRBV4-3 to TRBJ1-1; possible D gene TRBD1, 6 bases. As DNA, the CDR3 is TGCGCCAGCAGCCAAGATTTGATATTGGACAGACCTAACACTGAAGCTTTCTTT. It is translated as CASSQDLILDRPNTEAFF.